This T cell receptor beta chain was observed in a study of tumor and adjacent non-tumor tissue in lung cancer. Study results and caveats: Significantly higher TCR diversity was found in tumor than normal lung. In normal lung, the top 100 clones were significantly more dominant than in tumor.

No cell sorting was done before RNA was extracted from the tissue. Of note for this clonotype: Its target is not known. One end of the junction varies from germline; a read error may be responsible.

The V gene's germline CDR1 is SGHNT and CDR2 YYREEE (reference sequence). The CDR3 is made up of 16 amino acids. Three rounds of nested PCR, following a modified ARM-PCR protocol, produced the TCRbeta library. TCRdb recomputed calls from the multiplex PCR reads with MiXCR, one row per CDR3 protein. The table has 69,000 or so distinct CDR3 sequences, around 73% seen once. The gene calls are TRBV5-4 and TRBJ2-2; D gene ambiguous. Sequenced material: lung tumor tissue. The TCR was taken from a man aged 60-69 years with non-small cell lung cancer. CDR3 bases: TGTGTCAGCAGCTCCTATAAGGCTTCGAACATCGGGGAGCTGTTTTTT. Translation gives CVSSSYKASNIGELFF.